The T cell receptor beta chain under discussion was sequenced for a study of cytomegalovirus exposure and HLA in healthy donors. Researchers ran the PCR with 60 Vbeta and 13 Jbeta primers. The assay was immunoSEQ multiplex PCR, and TCRdb's table has in-frame clones only and misses some. This table has roughly 120,000 clones, 70% to 80% appearing once. The CDR3 spans 15 residues. V shed 4 bases and J shed 8 bases, with 20 bases lying between them. Germline loops: CDR1 LNHDA, CDR2 SQIVND (reference sequence). This cohort consisted of healthy bone marrow donors. Source material: PBMCs. This clonotype was obtained from a man in his fifties or sixties in good health and CMV-seropositive. The chain uses TRBV19 and TRBJ1-2; no clear D. CDR3 region: CASSKTEGRALGYTF. The CDR3 DNA reads as TGTGCCAGTAGTAAGACCGAGGGTCGGGCATTGGGCTACACCTTC.